This T cell receptor (beta chain) was recorded in a study of beta chain features in type 1 diabetes. Expressed TCRB transcripts were sequenced after all isolated RNA was converted to cDNA. Profiled with immunoSEQ multiplex PCR; TCRdb holds only in-frame clones, not every one. In the table there are hundreds of thousands of clones, over 13% of which are singletons. Germline V lookup: CDR1 LNHNV, CDR2 YYDKDF (reference sequence). The CDR3 has 16 amino acids. Trimming took off 5 bases at V and 7 bases at J, with 21 bases between the two ends. The study's findings and limits: TCRB CDR3 length was moderately but significantly reduced in all four CD4+ subsets of Type 1 diabetes patients. Patients showed naive, central memory and Treg TCRB repertoires that appeared more similar than those of healthy donors.

This clone was seen just once. Its antigen is as yet unknown. The TCR comes from a man aged 18 to 30 with type 1 diabetes. This chain uses TRBV15 with TRBJ2-1, with D maybe TRBD1 (6 bases). The specimen sequenced was naive CD4+ T cells from blood. The CDR3 loop reads CATSLPMGALGNEQFF. The CDR3 bases are TGTGCCACCAGCTTACCCATGGGGGCTTTAGGTAATGAGCAGTTCTTC.